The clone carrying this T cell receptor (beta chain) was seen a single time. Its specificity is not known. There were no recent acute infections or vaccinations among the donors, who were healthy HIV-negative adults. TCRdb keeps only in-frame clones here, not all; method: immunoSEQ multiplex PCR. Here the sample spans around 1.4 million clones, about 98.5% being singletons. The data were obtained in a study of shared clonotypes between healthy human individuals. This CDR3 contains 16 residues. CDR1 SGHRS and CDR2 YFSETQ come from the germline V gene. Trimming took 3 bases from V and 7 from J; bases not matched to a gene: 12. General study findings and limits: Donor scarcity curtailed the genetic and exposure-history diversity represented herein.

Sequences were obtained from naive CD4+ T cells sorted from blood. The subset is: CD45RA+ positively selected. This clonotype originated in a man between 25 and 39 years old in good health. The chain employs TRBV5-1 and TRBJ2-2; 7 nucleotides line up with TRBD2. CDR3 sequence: CASSSLLARRGGELFF. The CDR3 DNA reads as TGCGCCAGCAGCTCATTACTAGCGCGGCGCGGCGGGGAGCTGTTTTTT.